What follows are 32 T cell receptor beta chains derived from one specimen sequenced in a study of response to subunit inactivated influenza vaccine. Each CDR3 protein is one row after TCRdb ran MiXCR on the RT-PCR reads. The data show hundreds of thousands of distinct CDR3 sequences, 12% seen once. Sequencing was performed on non-naive T cells sorted from PBMCs, taken around two weeks before vaccination. All receptors come from a man aged 50-60 years who received an inactivated influenza vaccine.

The rearrangement joins TRBV9 to TRBJ2-3; D may be TRBD1 (5 bases). This CDR3 has 15 amino acids. Germline CDR1 SGDLS, CDR2 YYNGEE. Trimming stripped 0 bases from V and 2 bases from J, with 10 bases between. CDR3 region: CASSVGPRDTDTQYF. The CDR3 DNA reads TGTGCCAGCAGCGTAGGGCCCAGGGACACAGATACGCAGTATTTT.

There are many counts of this clonotype. This chain uses TRBV20-1 with TRBJ2-3, with TRBD1 matching 9 bases. The CDR3 consists of 13 residues. CDR1 and CDR2 from the germline V gene are DFQATT and SNEGSKA (reference sequence). V dropped 6 bases and J dropped 3; count of bases not matched to a gene: 4. This chain's CDR3 is CSARDRETDTQYF. CDR3 DNA: TGCAGTGCCCGGGACAGGGAGACAGATACGCAGTATTTT.

The chain links TRBV20-1 to TRBJ1-4, with D unresolved. Trimming removed 2 bases from V and 4 bases from J, with 5 bases in between. This CDR3 comprises 12 residues. Per germline, CDR1 DFQATT and CDR2 SNEGSKA (reference sequence). DNA of the CDR3: TGCAGTGCTAGACCCAGTAATGAAAAACTGTTTTTT. Its protein product is CSARPSNEKLFF.

The chain links TRBV28 to TRBJ2-4; TRBD2 agrees at 8 bases. The CDR3 extends over 15 amino acids. Trimming at V came to 7 bases and at J to 7 bases, leaving 12 bases not matched to a gene. From germline, CDR1 is MDHEN and CDR2 SYDVKM. This chain's CDR3 is CASTPGGGVGNIQYF. For the CDR3, the DNA is TGTGCCAGCACTCCCGGGGGGGGGGTAGGGAACATTCAGTACTTC.

This clonotype appeared many times. This chain joins TRBV6-5 and TRBJ2-7, with D possibly matching TRBD2 (7 bases). V lost 0 bases to trimming and J lost 7 bases, with 19 bases between them. The CDR3 has 16 residues. Looked up from germline, CDR1 is MNHEY and CDR2 is SVGAGI. The CDR3 DNA follows: TGTGCCAGCAGTTACTCGCCAGGGGCTAGCGGTGAAGAGCAGTACTTC. Translation gives CASSYSPGASGEEQYF.

This clonotype was seen only a few times. The rearrangement joins TRBV20-1 to TRBJ2-1; weak D call: TRBD2 (6 bases). V was trimmed by 3 bases and J by 3 bases, leaving 15 bases between them. CDR1 DFQATT and CDR2 SNEGSKA come from the germline V gene (reference sequence). The CDR3 covers 15 residues. CDR3 loop: CSASRPRGFYNEQFF. The CDR3 nucleotides read TGCAGTGCTAGTAGGCCCCGGGGGTTCTACAATGAGCAGTTCTTC.

This chain connects TRBV6-5 to TRBJ1-2; 8 nucleotides align to TRBD1. This CDR3 has 19 residues. Germline-derived CDR1 and CDR2 are MNHEY and SVGAGI. Unmatched junction bases numbered 18, after V lost 0 bases and J lost 6 bases. The CDR3 sequence is CASSYSKWMGQAKNNGYTF. The CDR3 DNA follows: TGTGCCAGCAGTTACTCGAAGTGGATGGGACAGGCGAAAAATAATGGCTACACCTTC.

The chain joins TRBV7-9 to TRBJ2-7, with TRBD2 as a possible D gene (5 bases). Germline CDR1 and CDR2: SEHNR and FQNEAQ (reference sequence). The CDR3 runs 15 residues. V was trimmed by 3 bases and J by 6 bases, leaving 18 bases between them. In DNA form, the CDR3 reads TGTGCCAGCAGCTTTTTCGGGATATGGACTGGCGAGCAGTACTTC. Encoded protein: CASSFFGIWTGEQYF.

This clonotype was seen ten or more times. The rearrangement uses TRBV7-8 and TRBJ2-1; no clear D gene. This CDR3 is built from 12 residues. V lost 5 bases to trimming and J lost 8 bases, with 10 bases between them. The germline V gene encodes CDR1 SGHVS and CDR2 FQNEAQ. Written as DNA, the CDR3 is TGTGCCAGCAGCCGCGCCTTGGATGAGCAGTTCTTC. This codes for CASSRALDEQFF.

This chain uses TRBV20-1 with TRBJ1-1, with a weak D call TRBD1 (6 bases). Germline V lookup: CDR1 DFQATT, CDR2 SNEGSKA (reference sequence). V lost 5 bases and J 4 bases, leaving 20 bases between the germline ends. CDR3 length equals 15 residues. CDR3 coding DNA: TGCAGTGCTTCCTCCCGGGGGGGGGCGGGCACTGAAGCTTTCTTT. This gives the protein CSASSRGGAGTEAFF.

V and J are TRBV2 and TRBJ2-7; D uncertain. V gave up 7 bases and J gave up 6 bases, with 10 bases separating them. Germline CDR1 is SNHLY and CDR2 is FYNNEI. This CDR3 spans 11 amino acids. CDR3 residues: CASNERREQYF. Here the CDR3 DNA reads TGTGCCAGCAACGAAAGGCGCGAGCAGTACTTC.

This clonotype has at least ten counts. The chain couples TRBV12-3 or TRBV12-4 to TRBJ2-1; TRBD2 agrees at 11 bases. V shed 5 bases and J 5 bases; nucleotides not matched to a gene: 5. The CDR3 totals 15 residues. The CDR3 nucleotides read TGTGCCAGCAGTCGACCTAGCGGGAGGAACAATGAGCAGTTCTTC. This encodes CASSRPSGRNNEQFF.

V usage is TRBV20-1 and J usage is TRBJ2-3; weak D call: TRBD2 (5 bases). The CDR3 sequence is 16 residues long. With 5 bases removed from V and 0 bases from J, the gap between germline ends came to 18 bases. The germline CDR1 and CDR2 sequences are DFQATT and SNEGSKA (reference sequence). The CDR3 protein is CSARTPSRGSTDTQYF. The CDR3 coding sequence is TGCAGTGCTCGAACCCCCTCCCGCGGGAGCACAGATACGCAGTATTTT.

This clonotype was seen only a few times. The chain recombines TRBV29-1 with TRBJ2-1, with D perhaps TRBD1 or TRBD2 (5 bases each). This CDR3 has 14 residues. Deletions cut 4 bases from V and 0 bases from J, with 10 bases between. From germline, CDR1 is SQVTM and CDR2 ANQGSEA. CDR3 bases: TGCAGCGTTGTGGGGGAGAACTCCTACAATGAGCAGTTCTTC. This encodes CSVVGENSYNEQFF.

The chain is built from TRBV14 and TRBJ1-1; TRBD1 might be the D (6 bases). CDR1 SGHDN and CDR2 FVKESK come from the germline V gene. The germline V and J ends were trimmed by 5 bases and 11 bases, with 21 bases remaining between them. This CDR3 has 14 residues. The CDR3 reads CASSGGATRSGAFF. In DNA, the CDR3 is TGTGCCAGCAGCGGGGGGGCTACCAGGAGCGGGGCTTTCTTT.

This clonotype was detected a few times. The chain is built from TRBV12-3 or TRBV12-4 and TRBJ2-3; D is undetermined. The V end lost 3 bases, the J end lost 6 bases, and 7 bases lay between the germline ends. There are 12 residues in the CDR3. For the CDR3, the DNA is TGTGCCAGCAGTTTCAGTTCCGATACGCAGTATTTT. This codes for CASSFSSDTQYF.

This clonotype was picked up a small number of times. The chain employs TRBV5-4 and TRBJ2-1, with a weak D call TRBD1 (6 bases). This CDR3 comprises 15 residues. From germline, CDR1 is SGHNT and CDR2 YYREEE (reference sequence). With 2 bases removed from V and 5 bases from J, the gap between germline ends came to 14 bases. The CDR3 sequence: CASSFDQGYHNEQFF. CDR3 nucleotide sequence: TGTGCCAGCAGCTTCGACCAGGGGTACCACAATGAGCAGTTCTTC.

The chain joins TRBV29-1 to TRBJ1-1; D gene unclear. The CDR3 extends over 15 amino acids. V lost 2 bases, J lost 1 base, and 14 bases lay in between. Germline V CDR1 and CDR2: SQVTM, ANQGSEA. The CDR3 loop reads CSVESALGPNTEAFF. The DNA of the CDR3 is TGCAGCGTTGAATCGGCCCTCGGCCCGAACACTGAAGCTTTCTTT.

This CDR3 reads CASSLGQDFTEAFF. Written as DNA, the CDR3 is TGCGCCAGCAGCTTGGGACAGGATTTCACTGAAGCTTTCTTT. The chain carries TRBV5-1 and TRBJ1-1; D is possibly TRBD1 (6 bases). The CDR3 totals 14 residues. Trimming left V 0 bases short and J 4 bases short, with 10 bases between. The germline CDR1 and CDR2 sequences are SGHRS and YFSETQ.

This clonotype was counted ten times or more. The chain recombines TRBV6-2 or TRBV6-3 with TRBJ1-2; TRBD1 aligns across 7 bases. V trimming: 6 bases; J trimming: 8 bases; junction bases outside the gene matches: 15. The germline V gene has CDR1 MNHEY and CDR2 SVGEGT. The CDR3 has 15 residues. DNA for the CDR3: TGTGCCAGCAGGACTCGACTGACAGGGATAGGCGGCTACACCTTC. Translation gives CASRTRLTGIGGYTF.

The rearrangement joins TRBV4-2 to TRBJ2-5; 9 bases map to TRBD1. The CDR3 consists of 15 residues. Germline trimming cut 3 bases from V and 4 bases from J; bases unmatched to any gene: 6. Germline CDR1 is LGHNA and CDR2 is YNFKEQ. The CDR3 region is CASSQSTGGAETQYF. The CDR3 DNA sequence: TGTGCCAGCAGCCAGAGTACAGGGGGCGCAGAGACCCAGTACTTC.

A few counts support this clonotype. The J gene is TRBJ1-5, the V gene TRBV4-3; D is uncertain. Trimming took 0 bases from V and 9 from J, leaving 12 bases between them. Germline V gene sequence: CDR1 LGHNA, CDR2 YSLEER. The CDR3 runs 14 residues. CDR3 loop: CASSQERSRSPQHF. CDR3 bases: TGCGCCAGCAGCCAAGAACGGAGCCGGTCGCCCCAGCATTTT.

This clonotype showed up many times. V gene TRBV10-3 combines with J gene TRBJ1-5; D not resolved. Trimming removed 3 bases from V and 9 bases from J, with 9 bases in between. Germline loops: CDR1 ENHRY, CDR2 SYGVKD. The CDR3 spans 12 residues. CDR3 DNA sequence: TGTGCCATCAGTGATGAGGTTACGCCCCAGCATTTT. The encoded protein is CAISDEVTPQHF.

This clonotype appeared many times. V and J are TRBV7-2 and TRBJ2-3, with 7 bases fitting TRBD2. The CDR3 consists of 16 residues. Germline V gene sequence: CDR1 SGHTA, CDR2 FQGNSA. The V segment lost 1 base and the J segment 2 bases; nucleotides outside the gene matches: 6. The CDR3: CASSLGTSWNTDTQYF. DNA for the CDR3: TGTGCCAGCAGCTTAGGGACTAGTTGGAACACAGATACGCAGTATTTT.

This clonotype was counted ten times or more. The V call is TRBV4-3, the J call TRBJ2-5, with 14 positions matching TRBD2. The CDR3 has 18 residues. In germline, CDR1 is LGHNA, CDR2 YSLEER. V lost 3 bases and J lost 5; bases outside the gene matches: 11. The CDR3, as DNA: TGCGCCAGCAGCCAGGCTCTTGGGACTAGCGGGAGCTGGGAGACCCAGTACTTC. Amino acid sequence: CASSQALGTSGSWETQYF.

The rearrangement joins TRBV29-1 to TRBJ2-7, with 7 bases aligning to TRBD1. Losses at the gene ends were 4 bases for V and 6 bases for J; bases not matched to a gene: 6. Germline values: CDR1 SQVTM, CDR2 ANQGSEA. The CDR3 consists of 12 residues. The chain's CDR3 is CSVVQGMGEQYF. The CDR3 DNA reads as TGCAGCGTTGTACAGGGGATGGGCGAGCAGTACTTC.

This clonotype was picked up many times. The V gene is TRBV7-9, the J gene TRBJ1-1; possibly TRBD1 for D (6 bases). Germline CDR1 and CDR2: SEHNR and FQNEAQ (reference sequence). The CDR3 sequence is 13 residues long. The CDR3 sequence: CVIPGPRGTEAFF. The CDR3 region has the DNA TGTGTCATCCCGGGACCCAGGGGCACTGAAGCTTTCTTT.

This clonotype was observed a handful of times. The chain recombines TRBV5-1 with TRBJ1-4; D not resolved. V gave up 4 bases and J gave up 3 bases, with 10 bases separating them. The CDR3 has 14 amino acids. Germline V lookup: CDR1 SGHRS, CDR2 YFSETQ. CDR3 nucleotide sequence: TGCGCCAGCAGCCTGAAGGCAGCTAATGAAAAACTGTTTTTT. Translated, it gives CASSLKAANEKLFF. The variable domain in full, with the rest retrieved from reference TRBV5-1 and TRBJ1-4, is KAGVTQTPRYLIKTRGQQVTLSCSPISGHRSVSWYQQTPGQGLQFLFEYFSETQRNKGNFPGRFSGRQFSNSRSEMNVSTLELGDSALYLCASSLKAANEKLFFGSGTQLSVL.

This clonotype was seen ten or more times. This chain links TRBV7-2 with TRBJ2-2, with D maybe TRBD1 (5 bases). Germline V gene lookup returns CDR1 SGHTA and CDR2 FQGNSA. This CDR3 has 15 residues. V was pared by 5 bases and J by 7 bases, with 17 bases between. In nucleotides, the CDR3 is TGTGCCAGCAGCCCCGCGGACATTTCCCACGGGGAGCTGTTTTTT. As protein: CASSPADISHGELFF.

This chain uses TRBV6-2 or TRBV6-3 with TRBJ2-4; 8 positions match TRBD1. V shed 7 bases, J shed 9 bases, and the junction held 8 bases outside the gene matches. The germline V gene encodes CDR1 MNHEY and CDR2 SVGEGT. CDR3 length equals 13 residues. CDR3 sequence: CASTRRQGTIQYF. In DNA, the CDR3 is TGTGCCAGCACTAGAAGACAGGGGACCATTCAGTACTTC.

The J gene is TRBJ2-7, the V gene TRBV6-2 or TRBV6-3, with D uncertain. The germline V gene encodes CDR1 MNHEY and CDR2 SVGEGT. The CDR3 extends over 12 amino acids. The V end lost 6 bases, the J end lost 6 bases, and 12 bases lay between the germline ends. The CDR3 coding sequence is TGTGCCAGCAGCCCAACCCCTATCGAGCAGTACTTC. Encoded protein: CASSPTPIEQYF.

This chain connects TRBV4-2 to TRBJ1-1, with TRBD1 matching over 7 bases. The ends lost 0 bases at V and 1 base at J; junction bases unmatched: 5. Germline V gives CDR1 LGHNA, CDR2 YNFKEQ. The CDR3 sequence is 16 residues long. The CDR3 nucleotides are TGTGCCAGCAGCCAAGATCGCGACAGGGCGAACACTGAAGCTTTCTTT. Its translation is CASSQDRDRANTEAFF.